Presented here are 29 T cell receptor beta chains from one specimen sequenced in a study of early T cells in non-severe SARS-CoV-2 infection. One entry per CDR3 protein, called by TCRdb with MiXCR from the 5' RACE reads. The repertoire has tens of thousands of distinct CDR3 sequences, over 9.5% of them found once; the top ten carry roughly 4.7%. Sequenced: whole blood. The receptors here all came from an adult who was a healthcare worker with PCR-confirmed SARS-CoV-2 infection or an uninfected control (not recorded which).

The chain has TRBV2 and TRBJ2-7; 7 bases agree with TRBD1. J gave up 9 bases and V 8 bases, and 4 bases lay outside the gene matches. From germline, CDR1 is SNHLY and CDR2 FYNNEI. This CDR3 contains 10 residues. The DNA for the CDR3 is TGTGCCAGCTCACAGGGGAGGCAGTACTTC. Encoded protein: CASSQGRQYF. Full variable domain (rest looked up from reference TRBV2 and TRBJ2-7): EPEVTQTPSHQVTQMGQEVILRCVPISNHLYFYWYRQILGQKVEFLVSFYNNEISEKSEIFDDQFSVERPDGSNFTLKIRSTKLEDSAMYFCASSQGRQYFGPGTRLTVT.

The CDR3 loop reads CASSSGKGNQPQHF. In DNA form, the CDR3 reads TGTGCCAGCAGTTCAGGGAAGGGGAATCAGCCCCAGCATTTT. The rearrangement uses TRBV6-5 and TRBJ1-5; TRBD1 is a possible D gene (5 bases). The CDR3 totals 14 residues. CDR1 and CDR2 (germline): MNHEY, SVGAGI. Between the trimmed V and J ends, which lost 4 bases and 4 bases, there was a span of 11 bases.

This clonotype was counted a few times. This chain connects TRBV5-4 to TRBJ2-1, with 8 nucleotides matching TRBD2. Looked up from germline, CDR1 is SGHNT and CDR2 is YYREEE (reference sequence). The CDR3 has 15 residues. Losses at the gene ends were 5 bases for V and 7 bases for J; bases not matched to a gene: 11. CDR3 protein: CASSYGGAIGNEQFF. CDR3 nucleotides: TGTGCCAGCAGTTACGGGGGGGCCATTGGGAATGAGCAGTTCTTC.

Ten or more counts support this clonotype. The chain's CDR3 is CASSLDRRGSGYTF. The CDR3 nucleotides read TGTGCCAGCAGCTTAGATAGGAGAGGGTCTGGCTACACCTTC. V is TRBV11-2 and J is TRBJ1-2; D is unclear. The germline V gene has CDR1 SGHAT and CDR2 FQNNGV. V was pared by 0 bases and J by 7 bases, with 12 bases between. CDR3 size: 14 residues. Looking up the rest from reference TRBV11-2 and TRBJ1-2 gives the full variable domain: EAGVAQSPRYKIIEKRQSVAFWCNPISGHATLYWYQQILGQGPKLLIQFQNNGVVDDSQLPKDRFSAERLKGVDSTLKIQPAKLEDSAVYLCASSLDRRGSGYTFGSGTRLTVV.

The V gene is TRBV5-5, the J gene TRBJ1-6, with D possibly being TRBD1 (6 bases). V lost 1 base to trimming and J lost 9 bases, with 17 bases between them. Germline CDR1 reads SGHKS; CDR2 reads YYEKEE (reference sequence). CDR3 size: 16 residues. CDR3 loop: CASSLQGGDVSSPLHF. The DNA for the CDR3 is TGTGCCAGCAGCTTGCAAGGGGGGGATGTTAGTTCACCCCTCCACTTT.

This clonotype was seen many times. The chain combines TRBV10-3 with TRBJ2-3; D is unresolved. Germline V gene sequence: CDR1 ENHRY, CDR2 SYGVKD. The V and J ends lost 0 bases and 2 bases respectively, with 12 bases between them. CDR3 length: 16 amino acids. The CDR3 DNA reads TGTGCCATCAGTGAGTCTGGGCGACTTCTCACAGATACGCAGTATTTT. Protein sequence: CAISESGRLLTDTQYF.

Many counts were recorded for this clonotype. CDR3 sequence (DNA): TGTGCCAGCGTGGAGGAGGGCAGGACAGATACGCAGTATTTT. This translates into CASVEEGRTDTQYF. The chain combines TRBV6-2 or TRBV6-3 with TRBJ2-3; possibly TRBD2 for D (6 bases). Trimming took off 8 bases at V and 3 bases at J, with 15 bases between the two ends. This CDR3 is 14 amino acids long. The germline CDR1 and CDR2 sequences are MNHEY and SVGEGT.

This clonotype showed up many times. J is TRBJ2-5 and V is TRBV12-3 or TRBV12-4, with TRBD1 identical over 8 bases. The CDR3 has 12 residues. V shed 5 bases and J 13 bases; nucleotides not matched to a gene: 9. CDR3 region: CASSVIPGQVYF. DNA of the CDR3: TGTGCCAGCAGTGTGATCCCGGGACAGGTGTACTTC.

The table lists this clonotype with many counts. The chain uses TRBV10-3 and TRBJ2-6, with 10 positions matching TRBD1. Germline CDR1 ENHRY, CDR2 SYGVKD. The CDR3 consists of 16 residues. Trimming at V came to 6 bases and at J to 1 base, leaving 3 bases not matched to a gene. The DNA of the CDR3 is TGTGCCATCAGGCCGGACAGGGGGTCTGGGGCCAACGTCCTGACTTTC. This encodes CAIRPDRGSGANVLTF.

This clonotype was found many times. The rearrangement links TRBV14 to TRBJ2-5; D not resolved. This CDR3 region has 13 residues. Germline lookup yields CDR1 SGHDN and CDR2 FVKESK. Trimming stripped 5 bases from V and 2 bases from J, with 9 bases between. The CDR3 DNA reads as TGTGCCAGCAGCTTTCTTGTTCAAGAGACCCAGTACTTC. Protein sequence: CASSFLVQETQYF.

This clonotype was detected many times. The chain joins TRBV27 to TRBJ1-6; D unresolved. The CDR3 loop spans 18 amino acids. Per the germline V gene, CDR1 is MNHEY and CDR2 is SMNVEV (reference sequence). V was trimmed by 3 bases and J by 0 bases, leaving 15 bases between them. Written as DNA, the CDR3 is TGTGCCAGCAGTTTTGATTACAGAGAAAGCTCCTATAATTCACCCCTCCACTTT. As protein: CASSFDYRESSYNSPLHF.

CDR3 DNA: TGTGCCAGCAGCCGCTTAGGACAGGGGGCGTTCTATGAGCAGTTCTTC. Translation gives CASSRLGQGAFYEQFF. V and J are TRBV14 and TRBJ2-1; the match to TRBD1 covers 11 bases. CDR3 size: 16 residues. Germline assignment: CDR1 SGHDN and CDR2 FVKESK. Germline trimming cut 4 bases from V and 8 bases from J; bases unmatched to any gene: 10.

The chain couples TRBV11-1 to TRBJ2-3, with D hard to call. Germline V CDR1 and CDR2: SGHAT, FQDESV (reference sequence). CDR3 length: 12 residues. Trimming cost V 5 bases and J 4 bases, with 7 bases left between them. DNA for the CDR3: TGTGCCAGCAGCGCGACACCAGATACGCAGTATTTT. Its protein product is CASSATPDTQYF.

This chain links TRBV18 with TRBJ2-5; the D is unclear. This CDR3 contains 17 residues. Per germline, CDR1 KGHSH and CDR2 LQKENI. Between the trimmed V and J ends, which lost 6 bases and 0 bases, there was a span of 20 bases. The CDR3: CASSRTHTLPNQETQYF. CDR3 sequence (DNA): TGTGCCAGCTCTCGAACTCACACGCTCCCGAACCAAGAGACCCAGTACTTC.

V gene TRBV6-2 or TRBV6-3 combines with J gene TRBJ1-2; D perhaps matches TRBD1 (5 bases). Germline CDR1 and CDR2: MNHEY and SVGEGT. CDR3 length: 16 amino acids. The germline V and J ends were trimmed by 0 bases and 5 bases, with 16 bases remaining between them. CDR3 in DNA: TGTGCCAGCAGTTACTCGTTGCGGGGCGCAGGATATGGCTACACCTTC. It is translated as CASSYSLRGAGYGYTF.

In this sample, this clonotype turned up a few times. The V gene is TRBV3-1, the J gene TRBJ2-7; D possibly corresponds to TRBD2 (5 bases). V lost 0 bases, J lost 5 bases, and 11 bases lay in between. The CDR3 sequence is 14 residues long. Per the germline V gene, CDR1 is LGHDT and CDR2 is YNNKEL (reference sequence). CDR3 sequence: CASSQDLRAHEQYF. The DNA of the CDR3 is TGTGCCAGCAGCCAAGATTTGCGGGCCCACGAGCAGTACTTC.

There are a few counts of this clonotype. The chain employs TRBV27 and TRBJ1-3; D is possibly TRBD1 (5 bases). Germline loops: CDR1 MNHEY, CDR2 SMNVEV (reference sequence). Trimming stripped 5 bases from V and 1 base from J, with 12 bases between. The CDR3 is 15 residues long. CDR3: CASSPMGVSGNTIYF. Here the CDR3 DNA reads TGTGCCAGCAGTCCAATGGGGGTGTCTGGAAACACCATATATTTT.

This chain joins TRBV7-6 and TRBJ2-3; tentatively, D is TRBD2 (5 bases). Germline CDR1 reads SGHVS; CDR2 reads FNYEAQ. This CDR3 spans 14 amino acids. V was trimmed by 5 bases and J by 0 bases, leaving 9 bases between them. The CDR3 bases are TGTGCCAGCAGCGCCGGGGTGAGCACAGATACGCAGTATTTT. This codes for CASSAGVSTDTQYF.

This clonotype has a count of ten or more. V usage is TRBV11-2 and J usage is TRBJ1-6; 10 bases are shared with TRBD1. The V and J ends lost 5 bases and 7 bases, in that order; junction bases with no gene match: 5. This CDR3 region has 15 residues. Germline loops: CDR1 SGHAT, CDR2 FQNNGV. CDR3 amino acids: CASSPDRGQNSPLHF. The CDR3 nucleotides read TGTGCCAGCAGCCCCGACAGGGGGCAAAATTCACCCCTCCACTTT.

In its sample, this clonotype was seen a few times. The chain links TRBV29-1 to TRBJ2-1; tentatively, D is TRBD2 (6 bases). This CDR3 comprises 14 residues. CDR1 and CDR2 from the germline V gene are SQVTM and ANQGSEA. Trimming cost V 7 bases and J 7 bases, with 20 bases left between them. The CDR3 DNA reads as TGCAGCGCCTCCCTTAAGGCGGGGATTAATGAGCAGTTCTTC. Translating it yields CSASLKAGINEQFF.

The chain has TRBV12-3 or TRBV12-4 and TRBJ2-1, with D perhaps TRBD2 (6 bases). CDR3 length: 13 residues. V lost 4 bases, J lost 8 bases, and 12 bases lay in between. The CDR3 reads CASSWDSEYEQFF. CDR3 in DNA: TGTGCCAGCAGTTGGGACTCCGAGTATGAGCAGTTCTTC.

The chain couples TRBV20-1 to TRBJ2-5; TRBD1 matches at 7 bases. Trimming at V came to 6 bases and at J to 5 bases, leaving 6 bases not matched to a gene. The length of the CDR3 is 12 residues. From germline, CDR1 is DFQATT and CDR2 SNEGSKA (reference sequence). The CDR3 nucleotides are TGCAGTGCCTCAAGGGACAGCGAGACCCAGTACTTC. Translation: CSASRDSETQYF.

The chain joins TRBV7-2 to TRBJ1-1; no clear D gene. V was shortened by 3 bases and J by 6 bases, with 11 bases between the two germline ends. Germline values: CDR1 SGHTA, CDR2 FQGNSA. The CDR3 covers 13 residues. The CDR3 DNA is TGTGCCAGCAGCTTTCATGAACGGTCTGAAGCTTTCTTT. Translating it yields CASSFHERSEAFF.

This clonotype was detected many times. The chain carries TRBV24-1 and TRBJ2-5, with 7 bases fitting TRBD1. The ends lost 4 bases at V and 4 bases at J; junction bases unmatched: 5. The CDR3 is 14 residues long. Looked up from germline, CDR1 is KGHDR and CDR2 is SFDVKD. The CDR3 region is CATSDTGVPETQYF. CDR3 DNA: TGTGCCACCAGTGACACAGGGGTCCCAGAGACCCAGTACTTC.

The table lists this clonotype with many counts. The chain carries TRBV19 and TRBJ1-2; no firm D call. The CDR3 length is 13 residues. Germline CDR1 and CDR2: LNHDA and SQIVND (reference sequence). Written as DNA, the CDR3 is TGTGCTTCTGGGCGGGGAGCTAACTATGGCTACACCTTC. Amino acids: CASGRGANYGYTF.

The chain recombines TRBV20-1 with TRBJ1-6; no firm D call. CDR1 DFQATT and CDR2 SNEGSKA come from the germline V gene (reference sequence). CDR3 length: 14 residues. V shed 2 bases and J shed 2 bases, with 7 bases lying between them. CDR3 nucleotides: TGCAGTGCTAGACGGGCCCCCTATAATTCACCCCTCCACTTT. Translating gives CSARRAPYNSPLHF.

CDR3 in DNA: TGTGCCAGCTCACCACGAGGAGGACTCCGGGCCGGGGAGCTGTTTTTT. This gives the protein CASSPRGGLRAGELFF. V is TRBV18 and J is TRBJ2-2; D is perhaps TRBD2 (5 bases). V was trimmed by 1 base and J by 6 bases, leaving 15 bases between them. The CDR3 is 16 amino acids. The germline gives CDR1 KGHSH, CDR2 LQKENI. The full variable domain, in which reference TRBV18 and TRBJ2-2 provide the parts outside the CDR3, is NAGVMQNPRHLVRRRGQEARLRCSPMKGHSHVYWYRQLPEEGLKFMVYLQKENIIDESGMPKERFSAEFPKEGPSILRIQQVVRGDSAAYFCASSPRGGLRAGELFFGEGSRLTVL.

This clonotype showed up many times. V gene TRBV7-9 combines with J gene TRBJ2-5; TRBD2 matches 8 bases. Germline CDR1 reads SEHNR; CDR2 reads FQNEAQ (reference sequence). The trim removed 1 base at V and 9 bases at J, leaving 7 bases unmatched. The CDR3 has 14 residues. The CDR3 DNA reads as TGTGCCAGCAGCTTAGACTCTGGAGCGGGGGCCCAGTACTTC. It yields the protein CASSLDSGAGAQYF.

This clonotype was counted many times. The CDR3 DNA follows: TGTGCCAGCAGCCGGCAGGGCCGAGGAGGCCCGGATACGCAGTATTTT. Protein: CASSRQGRGGPDTQYF. The chain joins TRBV14 to TRBJ2-3, with D possibly being TRBD1 or TRBD2 (5 bases each). V shed 4 bases and J shed 6 bases, with 20 bases lying between them. Germline assignment: CDR1 SGHDN and CDR2 FVKESK. This CDR3 has 16 amino acids. The whole variable domain, filled in from reference TRBV14 and TRBJ2-3, reads EAGVTQFPSHSVIEKGQTVTLRCDPISGHDNLYWYRRVMGKEIKFLLHFVKESKQDESGMPNNRFLAERTGGTYSTLKVQPAELEDSGVYFCASSRQGRGGPDTQYFGPGTRLTVL.